This TCR beta chain was profiled in a study of beta chain features in type 1 diabetes. On this clone: Its antigen remains unknown. Other DNA sequences within the sample encode an identical CDR3.

CD45RO/CCR7/CD25/CD127/CD95/CD27 staining was used to isolate CD4+ naive, central memory, regulatory and stem cell-like memory cells by sorting. The authors reverse transcribed all of the isolated RNA, so sequencing captured expressed TCRB transcripts. TCRdb's table, derived via immunoSEQ multiplex PCR, lists solely in-frame clones and lacks some. The table records around 330,000 clones, around 10% of them present only once. Overall study findings and caveats: Significant though moderate, a shortening of TCRB CDR3s appeared in all four CD4+ subsets of Type 1 diabetes patients.

Germline V CDR1 and CDR2: LNHNV, YYDKDF (reference sequence). The CDR3 loop spans 14 amino acids. V lost 3 bases to trimming and J lost 3 bases, with 12 bases between them. The TCR sequence derives from a woman under 40 in good health. The chain combines TRBV15 with TRBJ2-7; D perhaps matches TRBD1 (6 bases). The sample comprised naive CD4+ T cells from blood. The CDR3 here is CATSRDTGSYEQYF. For the CDR3, the DNA is TGTGCCACCAGCAGGGACACAGGGAGCTACGAGCAGTACTTC.